Listed below are T cell receptor beta chains from one sample, sequenced in a study of T-cell memory formation after mild COVID-19. TCRdb re-derived calls from the 5' RACE reads in MiXCR, one entry per CDR3 protein. The sample lists some 150,000 distinct CDR3 sequences; approximately 21% were seen once. The specimen sequenced was PBMCs or a T cell subset sorted from them (not recorded which). Receptor source: an adult woman who had mild COVID-19 (a few samples of this study predate the infection). Cell type and time point are not known. Both conserved end residues are trimmed from each CDR3. D genes are given only for firm matches.

ASSSDGGRGY	TRBJ2-7	TRBD2	TRBV5-1
ASSYSRDRGYEQF	TRBJ2-1	TRBD1	TRBV6-5
ASSPVLGRTNEKLF	TRBJ1-4	NA	TRBV6-5
ASTPGGYNNEQF	TRBJ2-1	NA	TRBV21-1
SVSDGYT	TRBJ1-2	NA	TRBV29-1
SVAGDYEQY	TRBJ2-7	NA	TRBV29-1
ASSVERGLNEQF	TRBJ2-1	NA	TRBV9
ASSESGEKLF	TRBJ1-4	NA	TRBV2
ASSDRGRGEAF	TRBJ1-1	TRBD1	TRBV7-9
ASSPRDAKDEQF	TRBJ2-1	NA	TRBV6-5
ASSFGTSGTVIHNEQF	TRBJ2-1	TRBD2	TRBV5-1
ASSQAQGQQETQY	TRBJ2-5	TRBD1	TRBV4-2
ASSYSRARRLSYEQY	TRBJ2-7	NA	TRBV6-2/TRBV6-3
ASSLGASGAQETQY	TRBJ2-5	TRBD2	TRBV5-1
ASSPRAATNYGYT	TRBJ1-2	NA	TRBV7-6
ASSLTWGGEQF	TRBJ2-1	TRBD2	TRBV7-2
ASSQTGTGFHEQY	TRBJ2-7	TRBD1	TRBV6-2/TRBV6-3
ASIDTGP	TRBJ1-2	NA	TRBV21-1
ASSGVLLGGNIQY	TRBJ2-4	NA	TRBV4-3
SVEALENTEAF	TRBJ1-1	NA	TRBV29-1
ASSFGPESQY	TRBJ2-3	NA	TRBV7-9
ATEQGSSGNTIY	TRBJ1-3	TRBD1	TRBV12-3/TRBV12-4
ASGQAVSYEQY	TRBJ2-7	TRBD1	TRBV3-1
ASSPYPTGREQF	TRBJ2-1	NA	TRBV7-2
ASSLAGTHQSEAF	TRBJ1-1	NA	TRBV5-1
ASSLSGSTGELF	TRBJ2-2	NA	TRBV11-1
ASSQVMRETQY	TRBJ2-5	NA	TRBV5-1
ASSKGLAGGETQY	TRBJ2-5	TRBD2	TRBV9
ASSLASGAGELF	TRBJ2-2	TRBD2	TRBV5-1
ASSDSRSSDTQY	TRBJ2-3	NA	TRBV5-5
ATSDSRQGDNEQF	TRBJ2-1	TRBD1	TRBV24-1
ASSLGWGLAASYEQY	TRBJ2-7	NA	TRBV7-8
ASSVTRGGDTQY	TRBJ2-3	TRBD2	TRBV9
ASSLGVASTDTQY	TRBJ2-3	NA	TRBV7-9
SVEDRFNEQF	TRBJ2-1	NA	TRBV29-1
ASSLQGQQETQY	TRBJ2-5	NA	TRBV7-7
ASSLAGLEKETQY	TRBJ2-5	TRBD2	TRBV7-2
SVDTSGASTDTQY	TRBJ2-3	TRBD2	TRBV29-1
ASSPSVSTQY	TRBJ2-3	NA	TRBV12-3/TRBV12-4
ASSYSTGARETQY	TRBJ2-5	NA	TRBV6-5
ASSYGTQETQY	TRBJ2-5	NA	TRBV5-1